Listed below are T cell receptor beta chains from one sample, sequenced in a study of blood T cell repertoires in COVID-19. Assay used: immunoSEQ multiplex PCR; TCRdb lists only in-frame clones, some missing. Seen here are about 190,000 clones, nearly 90% observed once, and the top ten hold 0.62%. Sequencing was done on a sample of peripheral blood. These receptors originate from a man aged 50-60 years with acute or convalescent COVID-19. Both conserved end residues are part of each CDR3. The D gene is left open where the match is weak. Some rows mark clone size as missing; the rest say once, few, many or name a class of expanded clone.

>-|TRBV9|TRBJ1-2|14|-
TGTGCCTGTACCCGGGGTACTACTAACTATGGCTACACCTTC
CACTRGTTNYGYTF
>-|TRBV15|TRBJ1-5|16|-
TGTGCCACCAGCAGACCCCAGGGCTTTAGTCATCAGCCCCAGCATTTT
CATSRPQGFSHQPQHF
>-|TRBV11-2|TRBJ1-4|15|-
TGTGCCAGCAGCTTAAACGGACTAATCGGGGAAAAACTGTTTTTT
CASSLNGLIGEKLFF
>-|TRBV7-9|TRBJ1-2|17|TRBD1
TGTGCCAGCAGCTCCATCGGACAGGGGGCTGGTCTTTATGGCTACACCTTC
CASSSIGQGAGLYGYTF
>-|TRBV2|TRBJ2-7|13|-
TGTGCCAGCAGAGCACTAGGGATCTACGAGCAGTACTTC
CASRALGIYEQYF
>-|TRBV4-3|TRBJ1-5|16|-
TGCGCCAGCAGCCAATCATCACAGGGACTAGGGCAGCCCCAGCATTTT
CASSQSSQGLGQPQHF
>-|TRBV23-1|TRBJ1-5|15|-
TGCGCCAGCAGTCTTGCGGAAAGCAGCAATCAGCCCCAGCATTTT
CASSLAESSNQPQHF
>-|TRBV3-1/TRBV3-2|TRBJ1-2|16|TRBD1
TGTGCCAGCAGCCAAGATAAGAGAGGGGGCTTCAATGGCTACACCTTC
CASSQDKRGGFNGYTF
>-|TRBV6-5|TRBJ2-1|14|-
TGTGCCAGCAGTCTGGGGGCGAGCTACAATGAGCAGTTCTTC
CASSLGASYNEQFF
>-|TRBV9|TRBJ2-3|15|-
TGTGCCAGCAGCCCCCCCCGGACAGTCACAGATACGCAGTATTTT
CASSPPRTVTDTQYF
>once|TRBV11-2|TRBJ2-3|16|TRBD2
TGTGCCAGCAGCCCAATGGTAGCGGGGGTCACAGATACGCAGTATTTT
CASSPMVAGVTDTQYF
>once|TRBV4-3|TRBJ1-1|18|-
TGCGCCAGCAGCCAGAGATGGTTTCGGCAGGAAAGTTCGACTGAAGCTTTCTTT
CASSQRWFRQESSTEAFF
>-|TRBV9|TRBJ2-2|14|-
TGTGCCAGCAGCCAGAGACAGAACACCGGGGAGCTGTTTTTT
CASSQRQNTGELFF
>few|TRBV14|TRBJ2-2|20|-
TGTGCCAGCAGCCACCCCCGGCCTATTTGGGGCTTGTTGGACACCGGGGAGCTGTTTTTT
CASSHPRPIWGLLDTGELFF
>-|TRBV30|TRBJ1-6|16|-
TGTGCCTGGAGTGTAAAGTTCAGGGGAGACGCTTCACCCCTCCACTTT
CAWSVKFRGDASPLHF